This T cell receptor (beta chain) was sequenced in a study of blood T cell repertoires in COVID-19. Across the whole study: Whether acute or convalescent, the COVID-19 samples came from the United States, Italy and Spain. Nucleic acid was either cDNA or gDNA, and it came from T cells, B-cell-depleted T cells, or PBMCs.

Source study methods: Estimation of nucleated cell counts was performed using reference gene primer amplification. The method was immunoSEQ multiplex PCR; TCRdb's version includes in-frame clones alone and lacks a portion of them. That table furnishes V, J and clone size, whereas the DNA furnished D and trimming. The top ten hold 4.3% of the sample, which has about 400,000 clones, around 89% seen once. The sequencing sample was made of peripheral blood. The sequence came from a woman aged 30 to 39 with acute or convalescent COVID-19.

The CDR3 DNA reads TGTGCCAGCTCACCAGGCGTCAGGGATGGTTCACCCCTCCACTTT. The encoded protein is CASSPGVRDGSPLHF. V and J are TRBV18 and TRBJ1-6; tentative D call: TRBD1 (5 bases). Germline lookup yields CDR1 KGHSH and CDR2 LQKENI. Trimming stripped 2 bases from V and 9 bases from J, with 14 bases between. CDR3 size: 15 residues. Full variable domain (missing parts from reference TRBV18 and TRBJ1-6): NAGVMQNPRHLVRRRGQEARLRCSPMKGHSHVYWYRQLPEEGLKFMVYLQKENIIDESGMPKERFSAEFPKEGPSILRIQQVVRGDSAAYFCASSPGVRDGSPLHFGNGTRLTVT.